The rows below give T cell receptor beta chains drawn from one sample of a study of blood T cell repertoires in COVID-19. Measured with immunoSEQ multiplex PCR; TCRdb has only the in-frame clones, and not every one. The sample carries 450,000 or so clones, about 92% recorded once. Sequences were obtained from PBMCs or T cells enriched from blood (not recorded which). These TCRs come from a man between 18 and 35 years old who had recovered from COVID-19. Each CDR3 is given with its conserved first and last residue. Fields, in order: J gene, clone size, V gene, D gene, CDR3 protein, CDR3 DNA. A D gene is named only where the DNA matches it firmly. The size field is filled for only some rows; it gives once, few, many or a size class.

TRBJ1-2 | - | TRBV6-6 | - | CASSLSIGEGYTF | TGTGCCAGCAGTCTTAGTATCGGGGAGGGCTACACCTTC
TRBJ1-4 | - | TRBV9 | TRBD1 | CASSVAGGLGEKLFF | TGTGCCAGCAGCGTAGCAGGGGGATTGGGTGAAAAACTGTTTTTT
TRBJ1-2 | few | TRBV21-1 | - | CASSTLQGANWYGYTF | TGTGCCAGCAGCACCTTACAGGGGGCGAATTGGTATGGCTACACCTTC
TRBJ1-4 | - | TRBV5-4 | TRBD1 | CASSSEQGLGEKLFF | TGTGCCAGCAGCTCGGAACAGGGGTTAGGTGAAAAACTGTTTTTT
TRBJ1-3 | - | TRBV13 | - | CASSPTDSFRVPGNTIYF | TGTGCCAGCAGCCCCACGGACAGTTTTAGGGTTCCTGGAAACACCATATATTTT
TRBJ1-1 | - | TRBV28 | - | CASSGDLGLGVAFF | TGTGCCAGCAGCGGGGATCTCGGACTTGGTGTGGCTTTCTTT
TRBJ2-3 | once | TRBV3-1/TRBV3-2 | - | CASSQRRGDTQYF | TGTGCCAGCAGCCAAAGAAGGGGAGATACGCAGTATTTT
TRBJ2-7 | - | TRBV4-1 | TRBD2 | CASSQGTSLSEQYF | TGCGCCAGCAGCCAAGGGACTAGTTTAAGCGAGCAGTACTTC
TRBJ1-4 | - | TRBV5-1 | TRBD1 | CASSDQGATNEKLFF | TGCGCCAGCAGCGACCAGGGGGCAACTAATGAAAAACTGTTTTTT
TRBJ1-1 | - | TRBV7-8 | - | CASTGSLNTEAFF | TGTGCCAGCACGGGAAGCCTGAACACTGAAGCTTTCTTT
TRBJ1-2 | - | TRBV19 | - | CASSILMVGANYGYTF | TGTGCCAGTAGTATACTCATGGTAGGAGCTAACTATGGCTACACCTTC
TRBJ1-6 | - | TRBV9 | - | CASSPGASQTPLHF | TGTGCCAGCAGCCCTGGGGCCTCGCAGACACCCCTCCACTTT
TRBJ2-7 | - | TRBV9 | - | CASSGEKGNRNTYEQYF | TGTGCCAGCAGCGGCGAGAAGGGGAATCGAAACACGTACGAGCAGTACTTC
TRBJ2-5 | - | TRBV11-1 | TRBD2 | CASSFAGGETQYF | TGTGCCAGCAGCTTCGCGGGAGGGGAGACCCAGTACTTC
TRBJ2-1 | - | TRBV28 | - | CASSPGSTEQFF | TGTGCCAGCAGCCCTGGGAGCACTGAGCAGTTCTTC
TRBJ1-1 | - | TRBV19 | - | CASSIGGGAEAFF | TGTGCCAGTAGTATCGGGGGAGGGGCTGAGGCTTTCTTT
TRBJ2-7 | - | TRBV18 | TRBD2 | CASSSGRSYEQYF | TGTGCCAGCAGTAGCGGGAGGTCCTACGAGCAGTACTTC
TRBJ1-3 | - | TRBV21-1 | - | CASSLSRTGRNTIYF | TGTGCCAGCAGTCTAAGTCGGACAGGGCGAAACACCATATATTTT
TRBJ2-1 | - | TRBV27 | TRBD2 | CASIHGTGGFNEQFF | TGTGCCAGCATCCACGGGACGGGAGGATTCAATGAGCAGTTCTTC
TRBJ1-4 | - | TRBV5-6 | TRBD1 | CASRGQGEGKLFF | TGTGCCAGCAGAGGACAGGGGGAAGGAAAACTGTTTTTT
TRBJ1-5 | - | TRBV28 | - | CASSSSLDRSNQPQHF | TGTGCCAGCAGTTCCAGCCTCGACAGGAGCAATCAGCCCCAGCATTTT
TRBJ2-1 | - | TRBV28 | - | CAGARRDNEQFF | TGTGCCGGGGCCCGGCGAGACAATGAGCAGTTCTTC